This is a list of T cell receptor beta chains from one sample in a study of T cell changes during pregnancy in multiple sclerosis. Clones were read by immunoSEQ multiplex PCR, and TCRdb kept only the in-frame ones, dropping some. The repertoire holds about 43,000 clones, with roughly 90% as singletons. The sequenced sample consisted of PBMCs (not recorded whether the cells were cultured). The receptors come from a female donor with multiple sclerosis, enrolled in a pregnancy study. The conserved cysteine and the conserved F or W are not part of the CDR3 here.

j_gene | v_gene | CDR3aa
TRBJ2-5 | TRBV19 | ASGGAYQETQY
TRBJ1-1 | TRBV6-1 | ASSVFPKSAVNTEAF
TRBJ2-5 | TRBV27 | ASSSGGFNGETQY
TRBJ2-3 | TRBV12-5 | ASGLVLADYTQY
TRBJ2-2 | TRBV7-6 | ASSRPRGELF
TRBJ1-2 | TRBV27 | ASSFQTFGRQGLNYGYT
TRBJ1-1 | TRBV29-1 | SVEVGQGTTEAF
TRBJ2-7 | TRBV2 | ASRTGQRYSYEQY
TRBJ1-1 | TRBV21-1 | ASSKGWLGNTEAF
TRBJ2-7 | TRBV21-1 | ASSHKSYEQY
TRBJ2-2 | TRBV5-1 | ASSPRGRDANTGELF
TRBJ2-5 | TRBV6-1 | ASSELPLLQETQY
TRBJ1-5 | TRBV6-5 | ASSPRGGQPQH
TRBJ1-2 | TRBV27 | ASSPRLTHGYT
TRBJ2-3 | TRBV11-3 | ASSLDSREGQY
TRBJ1-2 | TRBV25-1 | ASSESSGGARDGYT
TRBJ1-2 | TRBV27 | ASSLYMDQGPVGVDGYT
TRBJ2-7 | TRBV5-1 | ASSLFSKSSYEQY
TRBJ2-1 | TRBV10-3 | ATRTSGPYNEQF
TRBJ2-7 | TRBV5-6 | ASSLVLGLAGAEQY
TRBJ1-1 | TRBV30 | AWSGQGNTEAF
TRBJ1-1 | TRBV28 | ASSLWGRDREAF
TRBJ2-2 | TRBV6-4 | ASSTVDTNTGELF
TRBJ2-3 | TRBV7-9 | ASSSGLAGGIADTQY
TRBJ2-1 | TRBV19 | ASSMALPSEEQF
TRBJ2-2 | TRBV4-1 | ASSQEPAPNTGELF
TRBJ2-1 | TRBV6-1 | ASSGRSSYNEQF
TRBJ2-2 | TRBV6-1 | ASSERYSGNPNTGELF
TRBJ1-2 | TRBV18 | ASSPLGPGQGGYGYT
TRBJ2-7 | TRBV19 | ASSGTGASEQY
TRBJ2-7 | TRBV7-9 | ASSLGQGVNEQY
TRBJ2-7 | TRBV27 | ASSHNLASYEQY
TRBJ1-1 | TRBV6-5 | ASSYVRATYLEAF
TRBJ2-7 | TRBV7-9 | ASSSSNKGYEQY
TRBJ2-1 | TRBV7-9 | ASSDRSGRAYNEQF
TRBJ1-1 | TRBV21-1 | AGGELNTEAF
TRBJ1-1 | TRBV6-5 | ASNPRAGGRTEAF
TRBJ2-5 | TRBV7-7 | ASSLGAEETQY
TRBJ1-1 | TRBV6-6 | ASSPPGPNTEAF
TRBJ2-7 | TRBV28 | ASSSPSLAGRYEQY
TRBJ1-3 | TRBV19 | ASSQPPAAAGNTIY
TRBJ1-1 | TRBV10-3 | AISERRGDTEAF
TRBJ2-7 | TRBV6-1 | ASRDPGQGFYEQY
TRBJ1-2 | TRBV6-5 | ASIAGTGPNYGYT
TRBJ2-7 | TRBV10-2 | ASMALSVLIPSYEQY
TRBJ2-7 | TRBV28 | ASSGTEQY
TRBJ2-7 | TRBV27 | ASSSSGKTYEQY
TRBJ1-2 | TRBV7-2 | ASSLTGLISNYGYT
TRBJ2-1 | TRBV5-1 | ASRYSGSYNEQF
TRBJ2-5 | TRBV7-2 | ASSSATTVYQETQY
TRBJ1-4 | TRBV6-5 | ASSYSGLTNEKLF
TRBJ2-3 | TRBV5-1 | ASSLGAATDTQY
TRBJ2-3 | TRBV13 | ASSRGTSGRVRDTQY
TRBJ2-7 | TRBV6-1 | ASSDGLDRTYEQY
TRBJ2-7 | TRBV5-6 | ASSLELDSGRESYEQY
TRBJ2-7 | TRBV19 | ASSIREGYEQY
TRBJ2-1 | TRBV30 | AWSLLAGGRDEQF
TRBJ2-5 | TRBV6-5 | ASSYSTGVRAETQY
TRBJ2-7 | TRBV20-1 | SASTDYEQY
TRBJ1-5 | TRBV11-2 | ASSLGEDRAQH